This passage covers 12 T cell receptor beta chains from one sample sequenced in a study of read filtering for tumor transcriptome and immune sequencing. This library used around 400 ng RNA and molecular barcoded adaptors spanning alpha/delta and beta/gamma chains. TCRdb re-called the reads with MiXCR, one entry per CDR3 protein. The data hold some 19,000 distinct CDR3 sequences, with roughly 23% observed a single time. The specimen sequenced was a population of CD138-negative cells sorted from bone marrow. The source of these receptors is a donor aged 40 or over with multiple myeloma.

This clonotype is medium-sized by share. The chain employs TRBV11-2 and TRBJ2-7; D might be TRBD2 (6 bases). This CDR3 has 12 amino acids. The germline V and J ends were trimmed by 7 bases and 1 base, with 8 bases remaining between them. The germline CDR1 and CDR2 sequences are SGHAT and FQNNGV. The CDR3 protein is CASTGGSYEQYF. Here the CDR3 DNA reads TGTGCCAGCACCGGGGGATCCTACGAGCAGTACTTC.

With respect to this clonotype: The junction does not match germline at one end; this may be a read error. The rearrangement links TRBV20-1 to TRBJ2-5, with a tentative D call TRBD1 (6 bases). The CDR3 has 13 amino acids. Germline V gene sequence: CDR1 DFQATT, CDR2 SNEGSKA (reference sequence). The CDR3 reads CSARKDRQETRYF. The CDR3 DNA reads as TGCAGTGCTAGAAAGGACAGACAAGAGACCCGGTACTTC.

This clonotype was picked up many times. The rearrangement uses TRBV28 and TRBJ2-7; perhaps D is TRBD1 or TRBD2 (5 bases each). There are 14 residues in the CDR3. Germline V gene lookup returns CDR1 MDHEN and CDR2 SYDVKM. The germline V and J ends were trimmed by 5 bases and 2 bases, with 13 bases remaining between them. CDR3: CASSAGTVTYEQYF. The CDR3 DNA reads TGTGCCAGCAGTGCCGGGACGGTAACCTACGAGCAGTACTTC. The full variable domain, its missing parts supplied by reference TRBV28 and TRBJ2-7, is DVKVTQSSRYLVKRTGEKVFLECVQDMDHENMFWYRQDPGLGLRLIYFSYDVKMKEKGDIPEGYSVSREKKERFSLILESASTNQTSMYLCASSAGTVTYEQYFGPGTRLTVT.

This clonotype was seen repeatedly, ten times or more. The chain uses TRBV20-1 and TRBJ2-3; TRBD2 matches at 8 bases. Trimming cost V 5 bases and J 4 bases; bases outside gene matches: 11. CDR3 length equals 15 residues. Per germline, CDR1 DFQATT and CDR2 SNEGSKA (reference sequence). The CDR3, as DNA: TGCAGTGCTCCGCTAGCGGGTGGCGTCGCAGATACGCAGTATTTT. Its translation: CSAPLAGGVADTQYF.

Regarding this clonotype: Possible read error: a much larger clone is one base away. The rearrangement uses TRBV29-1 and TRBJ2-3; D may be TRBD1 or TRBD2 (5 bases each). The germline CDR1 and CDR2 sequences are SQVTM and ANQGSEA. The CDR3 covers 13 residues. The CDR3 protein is CSVDERGQNTLYF. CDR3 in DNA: TGCAGCGTCGACGAGAGGGGCCAAAATACGCTGTATTTT.

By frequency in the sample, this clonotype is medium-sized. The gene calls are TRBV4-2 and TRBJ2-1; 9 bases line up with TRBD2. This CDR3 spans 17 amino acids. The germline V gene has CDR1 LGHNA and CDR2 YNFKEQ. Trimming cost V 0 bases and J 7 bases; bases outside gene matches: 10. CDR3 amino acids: CASSQEPFSGSGNEQFF. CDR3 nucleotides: TGTGCCAGCAGCCAAGAACCCTTTAGCGGGAGTGGAAATGAGCAGTTCTTC.

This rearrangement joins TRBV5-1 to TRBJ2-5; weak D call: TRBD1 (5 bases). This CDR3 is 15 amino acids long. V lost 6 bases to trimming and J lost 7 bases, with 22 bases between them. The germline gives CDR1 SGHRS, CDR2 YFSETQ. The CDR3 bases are TGCGCCAGCACCTTCGGGTCCAGGGAAGAAGTGACCCAGTACTTC. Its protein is CASTFGSREEVTQYF.

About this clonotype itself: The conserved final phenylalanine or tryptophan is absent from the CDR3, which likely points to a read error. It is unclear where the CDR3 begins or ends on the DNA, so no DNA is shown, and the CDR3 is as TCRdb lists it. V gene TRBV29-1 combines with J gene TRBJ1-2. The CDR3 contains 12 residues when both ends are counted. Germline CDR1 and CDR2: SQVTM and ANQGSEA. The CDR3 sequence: CSVAVGNYGCTL.

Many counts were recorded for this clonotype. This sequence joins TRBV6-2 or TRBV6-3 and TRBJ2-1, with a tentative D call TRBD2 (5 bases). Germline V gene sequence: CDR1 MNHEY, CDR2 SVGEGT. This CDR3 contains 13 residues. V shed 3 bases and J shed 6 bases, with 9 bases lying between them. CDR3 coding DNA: TGTGCCAGCAGTTATGGGGAGTCCAATGAGCAGTTCTTC. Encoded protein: CASSYGESNEQFF.

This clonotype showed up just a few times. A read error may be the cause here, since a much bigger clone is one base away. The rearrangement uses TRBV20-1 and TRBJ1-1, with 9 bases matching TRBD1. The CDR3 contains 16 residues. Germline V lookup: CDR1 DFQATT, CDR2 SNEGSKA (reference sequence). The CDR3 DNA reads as TGCAGTGGTAGAGATTTTGGGACAGGGTTTGACACTGAAGCTTTCTTT. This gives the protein CSGRDFGTGFDTEAFF.

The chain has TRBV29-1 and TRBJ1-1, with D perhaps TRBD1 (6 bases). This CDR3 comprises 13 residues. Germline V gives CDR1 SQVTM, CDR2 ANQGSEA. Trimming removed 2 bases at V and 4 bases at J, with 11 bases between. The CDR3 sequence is CSVETGMSTEAFF. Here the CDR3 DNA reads TGCAGCGTTGAAACAGGGATGAGCACTGAAGCTTTCTTT.

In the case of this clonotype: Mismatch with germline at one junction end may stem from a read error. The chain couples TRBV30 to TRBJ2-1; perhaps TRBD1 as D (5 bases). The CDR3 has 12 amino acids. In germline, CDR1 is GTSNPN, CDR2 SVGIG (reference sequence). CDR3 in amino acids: CAWGPKGRMAFF. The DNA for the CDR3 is TGCGCCTGGGGCCCAAAAGGAAGAATGGCGTTCTTC.